The TCR beta chain described here comes from a study of blood T cells in healthy people across ages. V lost 0 bases and J 0 bases, leaving 3 bases between the germline ends. Germline lookup yields CDR1 SGHTA and CDR2 FQGNSA. CDR3 length: 14 amino acids. Combining a sample-barcoded 5' primer with a J-beta primer mix, a second PCR ran for about 7 to 12 cycles. TCRdb passed the 5' RACE reads through MiXCR, listing each CDR3 protein once. This sample yields about 1,400,000 distinct CDR3 sequences, of which approximately 59% are seen a single time; 5.5% to 8% belongs to the top ten. The specimen sequenced was blood. The chain recombines TRBV7-2 with TRBJ2-4; D remains ambiguous. This clonotype was sampled from a man younger than 35 in good health. The CDR3 loop is CASSLAPAKNIQYF. CDR3 sequence (DNA): TGTGCCAGCAGCTTAGCACCAGCCAAAAACATTCAGTACTTC.